The 24 T cell receptor beta chains given below trace back to one sample, sequenced in a study of cytomegalovirus exposure and HLA in healthy donors. Primers included in the PCR were 60 Vbeta and 13 Jbeta primers. Using immunoSEQ multiplex PCR, the repertoire was profiled, and TCRdb retains in-frame clones only, with some absent. The sample has about 150,000 clones; about four fifths are singletons. Sequencing was done on a sample of PBMCs. The receptors were sampled from a human donor in good health.

This chain joins TRBV30 and TRBJ2-1; 7 bases map to TRBD2. Germline CDR1 is GTSNPN and CDR2 is SVGIG (reference sequence). Trimming at V came to 7 bases and at J to 4 bases, leaving 13 bases not matched to a gene. This CDR3 is 15 amino acids long. The CDR3 coding sequence is TGTGCCTCCACCGGCTCGGGCGGGGGTTACAATGAGCAGTTCTTC. Its translation is CASTGSGGGYNEQFF.

V and J are TRBV6-5 and TRBJ1-1, with D hard to call. The CDR3 is made up of 13 amino acids. Germline CDR1 is MNHEY and CDR2 is SVGAGI. The V end lost 5 bases, the J end lost 0 bases, and 7 bases lay between the germline ends. CDR3 coding DNA: TGTGCCAGCAGTCTAGGTATGAACACTGAAGCTTTCTTT. As protein: CASSLGMNTEAFF.

The V and J genes are TRBV30 and TRBJ2-3; D perhaps matches TRBD2 (7 bases). This CDR3 is 15 amino acids long. CDR1 GTSNPN and CDR2 SVGIG come from the germline V gene (reference sequence). Trimming took 4 bases from V and 0 from J, leaving 14 bases between them. The CDR3 loop reads CAWMRGGASTDTQYF. As DNA, the CDR3 is TGTGCCTGGATGAGGGGGGGGGCTAGCACAGATACGCAGTATTTT.

The chain uses TRBV6-5 and TRBJ1-5, with TRBD1 matching 7 bases. CDR1 and CDR2 from the germline V gene are MNHEY and SVGAGI. V trimming: 2 bases; J trimming: 4 bases; junction bases outside the gene matches: 2. The CDR3 runs to 14 residues. The CDR3 sequence: CASSYVQGNQPQHF. Written as DNA, the CDR3 is TGTGCCAGCAGTTACGTACAGGGGAATCAGCCCCAGCATTTT.

This clone was picked up one time. The chain recombines TRBV4-3 with TRBJ2-4; D not certain. CDR3 length equals 16 residues. The germline V and J ends were trimmed by 1 base and 3 bases, with 13 bases remaining between them. CDR1 is LGHNA and CDR2 is YSLEER in the germline V gene. CDR3 in DNA: TGCGCCAGCAGCCAAGGGGTTATTCGAGGCAAAAACATTCAGTACTTC. This translates into CASSQGVIRGKNIQYF.

The chain joins TRBV19 to TRBJ1-1; D remains ambiguous. V was trimmed by 5 bases and J by 11 bases, leaving 18 bases between them. The CDR3 is 13 amino acids. Germline V CDR1 and CDR2: LNHDA, SQIVND (reference sequence). This CDR3 is CASSDPVGGGAFF. As DNA, the CDR3 is TGTGCCAGTAGTGACCCAGTGGGCGGCGGGGCTTTCTTT.

This clone appeared a few times. This chain joins TRBV30 and TRBJ1-4, with TRBD1 identical over 9 bases. Germline values: CDR1 GTSNPN, CDR2 SVGIG (reference sequence). The CDR3 has 11 amino acids. The trim removed 2 bases at V and 13 bases at J, leaving 2 bases unmatched. CDR3 residues: CAWSTGGGLFF. DNA for the CDR3: TGTGCCTGGAGTACAGGGGGCGGACTGTTTTTT.

This chain joins TRBV28 and TRBJ2-2, with D uncertain. The CDR3 totals 14 residues. The V and J ends lost 4 bases and 6 bases respectively, with 12 bases between them. Germline-derived CDR1 and CDR2 are MDHEN and SYDVKM. Here the CDR3 reads CASSSSSVAGELFF. The CDR3 region has the DNA TGTGCCAGCAGTTCCTCATCAGTGGCCGGGGAGCTGTTTTTT.

This sequence joins TRBV10-2 and TRBJ2-7; 9 positions match TRBD1. Germline V CDR1 and CDR2: WSHSY, SAAADI. Trimming at V came to 10 bases and at J to 6 bases, leaving 7 bases not matched to a gene. The CDR3 contains 12 residues. The chain's CDR3 is CATGTGSSEQYF. The CDR3 coding sequence is TGCGCCACCGGGACAGGGAGTAGCGAGCAGTACTTC.

V usage is TRBV28 and J usage is TRBJ1-1, with D possibly matching TRBD1 (5 bases). The CDR3 is made up of 13 amino acids. Germline CDR1 MDHEN, CDR2 SYDVKM. The V and J ends lost 5 bases and 0 bases respectively, with 7 bases between them. The CDR3 DNA follows: TGTGCCAGCAGTCCCAGGGTGAACACTGAAGCTTTCTTT. Protein product: CASSPRVNTEAFF.

This rearrangement joins TRBV5-1 to TRBJ1-5; perhaps TRBD1 as D (6 bases). The CDR3 length is 14 residues. V shed 4 bases and J shed 9 bases, with 17 bases lying between them. Germline lookup yields CDR1 SGHRS and CDR2 YFSETQ. The CDR3, as DNA: TGCGCCAGCAGCCCACAGGGAAACACTAGGCCCCAGCATTTT. Residues: CASSPQGNTRPQHF.

The chain links TRBV19 to TRBJ2-3; D might be TRBD1 (5 bases). The CDR3 totals 14 residues. Germline loops: CDR1 LNHDA, CDR2 SQIVND (reference sequence). V lost 3 bases, J lost 10 bases, and 17 bases lay in between. CDR3 in amino acids: CASSIGAESKAQYF. The CDR3, as DNA: TGTGCCAGTAGTATTGGGGCCGAGTCGAAGGCGCAGTATTTT.

As to this clone: The sample contains more than one DNA sequence encoding this CDR3. This rearrangement joins TRBV5-1 to TRBJ2-7; TRBD2 matches at 13 bases. This CDR3 comprises 14 residues. With V trimmed by 4 bases and J by 5 bases, 3 bases remained unmatched. Germline CDR1 and CDR2: SGHRS and YFSETQ. In DNA, the CDR3 is TGCGCCAGCAGCCCTGGACTAGCGGGAGACGAGCAGTACTTC. Protein sequence: CASSPGLAGDEQYF.

CDR3: CASSQDNSLSGAQYF. DNA for the CDR3: TGTGCCAGCAGCCAAGATAACTCGCTTAGCGGTGCGCAGTATTTT. This chain uses TRBV4-2 with TRBJ2-3, with D perhaps TRBD2 (6 bases). The germline gives CDR1 LGHNA, CDR2 YNFKEQ. The CDR3 loop spans 15 amino acids. The ends were cut back, 0 bases at V and 10 bases at J, with 17 bases in the middle.

This sequence joins TRBV28 and TRBJ2-7; 10 positions agree with TRBD2. The J segment lost 4 bases and the V segment lost 10 bases, leaving 13 bases of the junction unmatched. Per germline, CDR1 MDHEN and CDR2 SYDVKM. CDR3 size: 15 residues. The CDR3: CATLGLAGEKYEQYF. The CDR3 coding sequence is TGTGCCACCCTCGGCCTAGCGGGAGAAAAGTACGAGCAGTACTTC.

This clone was seen more than once but under ten times. V and J are TRBV15 and TRBJ2-5; TRBD2 agrees at 11 bases. CDR1 is LNHNV, CDR2 YYDKDF, per germline (reference sequence). The CDR3 length is 17 residues. Losses at the gene ends were 3 bases for V and 2 bases for J; bases not matched to a gene: 8. CDR3 DNA sequence: TGTGCCACCAGCAGCCCAACTAGCGGGGGCGGTCAAGAGACCCAGTACTTC. Protein product: CATSSPTSGGGQETQYF.

The V call is TRBV4-1, the J call TRBJ1-4, with a weak D call TRBD1 (5 bases). The V gene lost 0 bases and the J gene lost 8 bases, with 16 bases spanning the gap. The CDR3 is 16 residues long. Germline V lookup: CDR1 MGHRA, CDR2 YSYEKL. The CDR3 DNA reads as TGCGCCAGCAGCCAAGATTGGCGGGGTTGGGACGAAAAACTGTTTTTT. Translating it yields CASSQDWRGWDEKLFF.

This sequence joins TRBV9 and TRBJ2-3; TRBD2 might be the D (6 bases). CDR1 is SGDLS, CDR2 YYNGEE, per germline. V was clipped by 0 bases and J by 2 bases, with 16 bases between them. The CDR3 sequence is 17 residues long. This CDR3 reads CASSVAGSGLNTDTQYF. In DNA form, the CDR3 reads TGTGCCAGCAGCGTAGCTGGTAGCGGACTAAACACAGATACGCAGTATTTT.

The V and J genes are TRBV4-3 and TRBJ2-2, with 11 nucleotides matching TRBD2. The CDR3 runs to 16 residues. V lost 2 bases, J lost 6 bases, and 5 bases stayed unmatched. CDR1 is LGHNA, CDR2 YSLEER, per germline. The CDR3 reads CASSQTLAGEAGELFF. The CDR3, as DNA: TGCGCCAGCAGCCAAACACTAGCGGGAGAAGCCGGGGAGCTGTTTTTT.

As for this clone: A read error may produce the germline difference seen at one junction end. The rearrangement joins TRBV7-9 to TRBJ2-3; 8 nucleotides align to TRBD1. CDR3 length: 16 amino acids. Germline V gives CDR1 SEHNR, CDR2 FQNEAQ (reference sequence). CDR3 loop: CSSSPRTGRSTDTQYF. The CDR3 DNA sequence: TGTTCCAGCAGCCCTCGGACAGGGAGAAGCACAGATACGCAGTATTTT.

This clone has a single count. The genes are TRBV11-3 and TRBJ2-2; 7 bases align to TRBD2. V dropped 1 base and J dropped 4; count of bases not matched to a gene: 3. From germline, CDR1 is SGHNT and CDR2 YENEEA. The CDR3 totals 15 residues. This chain's CDR3 is CASSLGGTTTGELFF. CDR3 DNA sequence: TGTGCCAGCAGCTTAGGGGGGACTACCACCGGGGAGCTGTTTTTT.

This clone appeared a single time. This chain links TRBV10-3 with TRBJ2-3; 8 bases fit TRBD2. After removal of 3 bases from V and 7 bases from J, the junction contained 12 bases not matched to a gene. CDR3 length equals 16 residues. Germline V gene data show CDR1 as ENHRY and CDR2 as SYGVKD. The CDR3 region has the DNA TGTGCCATCAGTGACCCGGGAGGGCCGCACCCCCATACGCAGTATTTT. Residues: CAISDPGGPHPHTQYF.

This chain connects TRBV10-3 to TRBJ1-6, with 9 positions matching TRBD1. Trimming cost V 8 bases and J 7 bases; bases outside gene matches: 9. CDR3 length: 15 amino acids. Germline lookup yields CDR1 ENHRY and CDR2 SYGVKD. The CDR3 protein is CAIGTGGAGNSPLHF. The CDR3 coding sequence is TGTGCCATCGGTACAGGGGGCGCAGGGAATTCACCCCTCCACTTT.

The chain is built from TRBV30 and TRBJ2-3, with 9 bases aligning to TRBD1. Trimming at V came to 5 bases and at J to 6 bases, leaving 12 bases not matched to a gene. Germline values: CDR1 GTSNPN, CDR2 SVGIG (reference sequence). The CDR3 consists of 15 residues. CDR3 sequence reads: CAWHVLDRGWDTQYF. DNA of the CDR3: TGTGCCTGGCACGTTTTAGACAGGGGGTGGGATACGCAGTATTTT.